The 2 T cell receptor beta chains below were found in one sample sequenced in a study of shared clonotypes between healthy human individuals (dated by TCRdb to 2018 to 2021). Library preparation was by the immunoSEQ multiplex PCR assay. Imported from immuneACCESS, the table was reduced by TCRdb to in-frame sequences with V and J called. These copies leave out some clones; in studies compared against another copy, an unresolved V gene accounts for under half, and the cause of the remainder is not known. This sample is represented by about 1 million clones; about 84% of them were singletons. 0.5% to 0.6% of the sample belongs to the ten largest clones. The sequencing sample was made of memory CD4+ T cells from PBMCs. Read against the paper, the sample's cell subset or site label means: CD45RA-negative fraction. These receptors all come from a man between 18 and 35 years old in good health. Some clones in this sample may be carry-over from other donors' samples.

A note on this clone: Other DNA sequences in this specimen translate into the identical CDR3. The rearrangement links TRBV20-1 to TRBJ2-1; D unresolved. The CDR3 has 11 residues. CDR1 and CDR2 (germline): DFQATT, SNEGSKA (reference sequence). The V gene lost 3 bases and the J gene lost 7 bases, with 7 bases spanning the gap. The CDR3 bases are TGCAGTGCTAGTCCGAGGAATGAGCAGTTCTTC. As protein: CSASPRNEQFF.

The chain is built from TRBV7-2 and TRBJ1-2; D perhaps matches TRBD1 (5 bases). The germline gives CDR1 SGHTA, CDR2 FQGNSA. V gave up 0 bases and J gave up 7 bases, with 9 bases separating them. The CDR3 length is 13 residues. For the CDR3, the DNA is TGTGCCAGCAGCTTAGCGTGGGGGTCTGGCTACACCTTC. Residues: CASSLAWGSGYTF.